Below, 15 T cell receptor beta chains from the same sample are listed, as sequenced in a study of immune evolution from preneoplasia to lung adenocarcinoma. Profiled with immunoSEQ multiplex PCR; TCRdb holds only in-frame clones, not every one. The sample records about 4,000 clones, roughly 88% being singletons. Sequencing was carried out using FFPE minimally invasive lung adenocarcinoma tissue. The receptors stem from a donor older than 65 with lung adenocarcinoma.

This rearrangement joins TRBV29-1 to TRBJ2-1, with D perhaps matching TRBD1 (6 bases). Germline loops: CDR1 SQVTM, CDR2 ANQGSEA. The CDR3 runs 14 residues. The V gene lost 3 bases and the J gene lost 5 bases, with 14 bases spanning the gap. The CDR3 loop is CSVDRGSVDNEQFF. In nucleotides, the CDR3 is TGCAGCGTTGACAGGGGCTCTGTCGACAATGAGCAGTTCTTC.

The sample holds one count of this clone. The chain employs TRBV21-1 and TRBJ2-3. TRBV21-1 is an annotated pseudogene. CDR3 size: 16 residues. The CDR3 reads CASSHISLPNTDTQYF. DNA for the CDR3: TGTGCCAGCAGCCACATATCCCTTCCTAACACAGATACGCAGTATTTT.

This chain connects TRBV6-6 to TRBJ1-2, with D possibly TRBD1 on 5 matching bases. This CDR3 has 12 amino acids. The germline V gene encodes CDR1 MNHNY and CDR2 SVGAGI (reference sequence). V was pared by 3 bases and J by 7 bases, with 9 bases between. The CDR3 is CASSYGQGGYTF. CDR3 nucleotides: TGTGCCAGCAGTTATGGGCAGGGTGGCTACACCTTC.

The DNA for the CDR3 is TGTGCCAGCAGCTTTGGGGTCATGGGACTAGCGCGAAATGAGCAGTTCTTC. This encodes CASSFGVMGLARNEQFF. This chain joins TRBV7-2 and TRBJ2-1; 10 nucleotides line up with TRBD2. J lost 7 bases, V lost 3 bases, and 12 bases had no gene match. CDR1 SGHTA and CDR2 FQGNSA come from the germline V gene. This CDR3 comprises 17 residues.

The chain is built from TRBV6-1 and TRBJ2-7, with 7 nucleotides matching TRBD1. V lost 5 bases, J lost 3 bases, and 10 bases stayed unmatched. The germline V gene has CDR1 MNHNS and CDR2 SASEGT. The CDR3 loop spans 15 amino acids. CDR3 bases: TGTGCCAGCAGTCAGGGACAGCCTGGCTACTACGAGCAGTACTTC. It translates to CASSQGQPGYYEQYF.

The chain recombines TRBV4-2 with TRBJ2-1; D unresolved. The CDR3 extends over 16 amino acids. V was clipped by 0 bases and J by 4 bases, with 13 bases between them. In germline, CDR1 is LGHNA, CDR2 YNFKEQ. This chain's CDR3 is CASSQDRWRVYNEQFF. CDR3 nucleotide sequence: TGTGCCAGCAGCCAAGACCGCTGGAGAGTATACAATGAGCAGTTCTTC.

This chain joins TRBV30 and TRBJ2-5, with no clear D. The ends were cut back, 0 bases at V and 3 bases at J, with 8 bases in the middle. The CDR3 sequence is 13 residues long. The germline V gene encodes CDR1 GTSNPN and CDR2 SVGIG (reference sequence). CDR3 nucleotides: TGTGCCTGGAGTGTTAGGTCGAAAGAGACCCAGTACTTC. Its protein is CAWSVRSKETQYF.

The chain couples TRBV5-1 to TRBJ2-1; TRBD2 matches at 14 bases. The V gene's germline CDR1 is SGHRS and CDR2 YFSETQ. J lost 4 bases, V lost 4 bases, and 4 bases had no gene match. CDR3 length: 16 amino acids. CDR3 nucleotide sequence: TGCGCCAGCAGCAATGGACTAGCGGGAGGATACAATGAGCAGTTCTTC. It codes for CASSNGLAGGYNEQFF.

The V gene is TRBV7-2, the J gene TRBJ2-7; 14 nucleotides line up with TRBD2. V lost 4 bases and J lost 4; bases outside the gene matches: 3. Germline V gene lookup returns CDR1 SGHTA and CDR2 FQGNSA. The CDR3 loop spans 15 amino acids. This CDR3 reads CASSSRLAGGYEQYF. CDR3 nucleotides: TGTGCCAGCAGCTCGAGACTAGCGGGAGGGTACGAGCAGTACTTC. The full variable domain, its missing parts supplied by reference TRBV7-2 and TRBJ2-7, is GAGVSQSPSNKVTEKGKDVELRCDPISGHTALYWYRQSLGQGLEFLIYFQGNSAPDKSGLPSDRFSAERTGGSVSTLTIQRTQQEDSAVYLCASSSRLAGGYEQYFGPGTRLTVT.

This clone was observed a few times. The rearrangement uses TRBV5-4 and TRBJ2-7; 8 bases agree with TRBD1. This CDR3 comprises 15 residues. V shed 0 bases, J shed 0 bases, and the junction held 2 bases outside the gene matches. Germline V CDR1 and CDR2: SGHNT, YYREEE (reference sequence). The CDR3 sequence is CASSLGQGLSYEQYF. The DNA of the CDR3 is TGTGCCAGCAGCTTGGGACAGGGGCTCTCCTACGAGCAGTACTTC. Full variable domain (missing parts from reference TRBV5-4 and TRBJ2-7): ETGVTQSPTHLIKTRGQQVTLRCSSQSGHNTVSWYQQALGQGPQFIFQYYREEENGRGNFPPRFSGLQFPNYSSELNVNALELDDSALYLCASSLGQGLSYEQYFGPGTRLTVT.

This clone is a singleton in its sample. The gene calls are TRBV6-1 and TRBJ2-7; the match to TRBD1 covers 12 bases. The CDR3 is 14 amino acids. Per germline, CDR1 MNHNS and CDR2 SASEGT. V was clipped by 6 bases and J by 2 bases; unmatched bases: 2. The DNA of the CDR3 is TGTGCCAGCAGGGGGACAGGGGGCACCTACGAGCAGTACTTC. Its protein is CASRGTGGTYEQYF.

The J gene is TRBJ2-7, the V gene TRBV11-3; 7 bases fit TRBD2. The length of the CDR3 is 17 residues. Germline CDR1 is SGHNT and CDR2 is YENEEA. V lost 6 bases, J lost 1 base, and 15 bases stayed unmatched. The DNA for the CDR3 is TGTGCCAGCAGGGCTCGTAGGGCTAGCGGCAATTCCTACGAGCAGTACTTC. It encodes CASRARRASGNSYEQYF.

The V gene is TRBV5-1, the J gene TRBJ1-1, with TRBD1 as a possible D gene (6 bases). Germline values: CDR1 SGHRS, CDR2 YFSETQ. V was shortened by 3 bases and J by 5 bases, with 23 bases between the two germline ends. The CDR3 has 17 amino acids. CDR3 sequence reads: CASSSVRTGGERTEAFF. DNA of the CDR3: TGCGCCAGCAGCTCCGTCCGCACCGGGGGCGAGAGAACTGAAGCTTTCTTT.

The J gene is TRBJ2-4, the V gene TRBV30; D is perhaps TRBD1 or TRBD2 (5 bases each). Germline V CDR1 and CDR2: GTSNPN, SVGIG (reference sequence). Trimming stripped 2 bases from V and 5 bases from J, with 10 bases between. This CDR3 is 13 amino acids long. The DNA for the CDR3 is TGTGCCTGGAGTCTCCAGGGACAAAACATTCAGTACTTC. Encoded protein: CAWSLQGQNIQYF.

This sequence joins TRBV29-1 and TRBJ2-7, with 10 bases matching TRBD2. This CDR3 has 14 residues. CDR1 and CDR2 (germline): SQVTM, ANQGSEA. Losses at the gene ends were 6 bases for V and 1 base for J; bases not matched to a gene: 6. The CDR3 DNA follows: TGCAGCGTAGCGGGAGGGCCTTCTTCCTACGAGCAGTACTTC. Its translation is CSVAGGPSSYEQYF.